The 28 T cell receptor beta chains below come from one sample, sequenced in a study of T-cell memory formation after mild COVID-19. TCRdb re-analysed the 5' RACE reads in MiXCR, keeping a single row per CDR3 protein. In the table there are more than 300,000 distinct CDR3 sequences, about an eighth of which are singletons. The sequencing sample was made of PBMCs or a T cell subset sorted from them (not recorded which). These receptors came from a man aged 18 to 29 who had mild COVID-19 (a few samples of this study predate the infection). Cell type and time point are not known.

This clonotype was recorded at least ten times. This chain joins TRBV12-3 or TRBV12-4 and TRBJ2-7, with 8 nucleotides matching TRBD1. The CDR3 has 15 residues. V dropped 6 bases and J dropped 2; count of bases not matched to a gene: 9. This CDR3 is CASSPGQAPAYEQYF. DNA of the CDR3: TGTGCCAGCAGCCCGGGACAGGCACCTGCCTACGAGCAGTACTTC.

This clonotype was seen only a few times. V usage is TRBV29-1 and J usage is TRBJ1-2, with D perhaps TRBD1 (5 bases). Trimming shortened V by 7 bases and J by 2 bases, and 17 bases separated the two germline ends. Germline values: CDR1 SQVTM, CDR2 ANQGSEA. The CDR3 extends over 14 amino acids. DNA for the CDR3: TGCAGCGCCGAACGAGGGGTGGAGAACTATGGCTACACCTTC. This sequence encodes CSAERGVENYGYTF. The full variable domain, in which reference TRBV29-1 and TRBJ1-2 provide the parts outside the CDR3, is SAVISQKPSRDICQRGTSLTIQCQVDSQVTMMFWYRQQPGQSLTLIATANQGSEATYESGFVIDKFPISRPNLTFSTLTVSNMSPEDSSIYLCSAERGVENYGYTFGSGTRLTVV.

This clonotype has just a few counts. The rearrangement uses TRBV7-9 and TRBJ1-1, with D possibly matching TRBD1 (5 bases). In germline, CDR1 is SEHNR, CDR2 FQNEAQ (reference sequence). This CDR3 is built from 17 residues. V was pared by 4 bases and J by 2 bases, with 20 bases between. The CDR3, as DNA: TGTGCCAGCAGCTCACCACGAGGGGACCCAAAAAACACTGAAGCTTTCTTT. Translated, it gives CASSSPRGDPKNTEAFF.

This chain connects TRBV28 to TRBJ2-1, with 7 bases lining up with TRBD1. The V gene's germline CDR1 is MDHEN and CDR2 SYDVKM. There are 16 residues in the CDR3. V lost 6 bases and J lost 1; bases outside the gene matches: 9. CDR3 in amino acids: CASSPGKGASYNEQFF. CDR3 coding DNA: TGTGCCAGCAGCCCCGGGAAGGGGGCTTCCTACAATGAGCAGTTCTTC.

CDR3 sequence (DNA): TGTGCCAGCAGCCAAGATTGGGGAGGGAGAGGTAATGGCTACACCTTC. Amino acid sequence: CASSQDWGGRGNGYTF. The chain uses TRBV3-1 and TRBJ1-2; D gene unclear. Per germline, CDR1 LGHDT and CDR2 YNNKEL (reference sequence). CDR3 length: 16 residues. V lost 0 bases to trimming and J lost 6 bases, with 17 bases between them.

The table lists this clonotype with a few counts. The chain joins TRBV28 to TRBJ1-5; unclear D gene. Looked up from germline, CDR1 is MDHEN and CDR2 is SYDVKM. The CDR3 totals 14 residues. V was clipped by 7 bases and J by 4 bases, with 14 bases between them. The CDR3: CASKLRSGNQPQHF. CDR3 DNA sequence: TGTGCCAGCAAACTCCGGTCGGGTAATCAGCCCCAGCATTTT.

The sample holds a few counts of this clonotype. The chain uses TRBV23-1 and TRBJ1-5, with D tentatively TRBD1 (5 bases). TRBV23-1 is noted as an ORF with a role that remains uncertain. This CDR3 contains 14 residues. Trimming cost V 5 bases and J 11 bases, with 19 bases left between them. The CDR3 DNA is TGCGCCAGCAGTTCCCCGACGGGGGGAAGGACCCAGCATTTT. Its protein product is CASSSPTGGRTQHF.

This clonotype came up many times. CDR3 sequence reads: CAIGSGGAGDEQFF. The DNA of the CDR3 is TGTGCCATCGGTAGCGGGGGGGCCGGGGATGAGCAGTTCTTC. V usage is TRBV10-3 and J usage is TRBJ2-1; 11 positions match TRBD2. The CDR3 is made up of 14 amino acids. J gave up 8 bases and V 8 bases, and 8 bases lay outside the gene matches. Germline V gene data show CDR1 as ENHRY and CDR2 as SYGVKD.

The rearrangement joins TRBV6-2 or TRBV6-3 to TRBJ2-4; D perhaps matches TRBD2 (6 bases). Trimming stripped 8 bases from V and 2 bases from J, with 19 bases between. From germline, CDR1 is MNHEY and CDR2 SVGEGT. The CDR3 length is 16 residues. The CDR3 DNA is TGTGCCAGCCGAGGAGGGTTAAAGCTAACCAAAAACATTCAGTACTTC. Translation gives CASRGGLKLTKNIQYF.

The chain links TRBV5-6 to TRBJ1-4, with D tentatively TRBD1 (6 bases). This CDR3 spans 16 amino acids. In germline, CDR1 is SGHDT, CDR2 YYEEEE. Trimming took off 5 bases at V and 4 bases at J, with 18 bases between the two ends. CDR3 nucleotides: TGTGCCAGCAGTCCGCGGGGGCGTGGTCGTAATGAAAAACTGTTTTTT. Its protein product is CASSPRGRGRNEKLFF.

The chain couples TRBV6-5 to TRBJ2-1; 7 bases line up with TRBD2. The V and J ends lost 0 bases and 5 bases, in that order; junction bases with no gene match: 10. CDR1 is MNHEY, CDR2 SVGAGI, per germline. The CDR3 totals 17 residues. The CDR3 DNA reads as TGTGCCAGCAGTTACTCGTCTGGGGGGAGGGGAGACAATGAGCAGTTCTTC. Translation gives CASSYSSGGRGDNEQFF.

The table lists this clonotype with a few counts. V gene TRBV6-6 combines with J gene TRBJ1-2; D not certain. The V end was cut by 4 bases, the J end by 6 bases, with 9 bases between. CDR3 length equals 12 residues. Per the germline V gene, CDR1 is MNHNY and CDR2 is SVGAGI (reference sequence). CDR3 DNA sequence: TGTGCCAGCAGTTTCGCAGCTGATGGCTACACCTTC. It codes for CASSFAADGYTF.

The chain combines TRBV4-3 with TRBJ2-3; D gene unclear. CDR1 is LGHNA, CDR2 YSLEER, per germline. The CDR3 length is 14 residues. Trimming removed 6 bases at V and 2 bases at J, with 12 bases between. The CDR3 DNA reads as TGCGCCAGCAGGTCAGCTGAGGACACAGATACGCAGTATTTT. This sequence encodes CASRSAEDTDTQYF.

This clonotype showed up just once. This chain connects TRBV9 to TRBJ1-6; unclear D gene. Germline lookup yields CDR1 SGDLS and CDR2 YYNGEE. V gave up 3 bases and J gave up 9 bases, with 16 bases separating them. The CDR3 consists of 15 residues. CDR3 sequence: CASSGQSWVASPLHF. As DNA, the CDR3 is TGTGCCAGCAGCGGCCAATCGTGGGTGGCTTCACCCCTCCACTTT.

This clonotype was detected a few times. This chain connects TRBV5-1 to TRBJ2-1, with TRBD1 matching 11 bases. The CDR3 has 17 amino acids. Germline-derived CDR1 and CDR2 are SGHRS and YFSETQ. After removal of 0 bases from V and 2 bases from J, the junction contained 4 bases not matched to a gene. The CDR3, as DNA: TGCGCCAGCAGCTTGGTGGTGGGACAGGGGGCCTACAATGAGCAGTTCTTC. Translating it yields CASSLVVGQGAYNEQFF.

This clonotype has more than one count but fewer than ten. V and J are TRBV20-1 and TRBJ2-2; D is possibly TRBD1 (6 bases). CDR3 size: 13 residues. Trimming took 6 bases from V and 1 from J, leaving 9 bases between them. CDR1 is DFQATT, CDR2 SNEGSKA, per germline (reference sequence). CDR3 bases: TGCAGTGCCAAGACAGGGAACACCGGGGAGCTGTTTTTT. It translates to CSAKTGNTGELFF.

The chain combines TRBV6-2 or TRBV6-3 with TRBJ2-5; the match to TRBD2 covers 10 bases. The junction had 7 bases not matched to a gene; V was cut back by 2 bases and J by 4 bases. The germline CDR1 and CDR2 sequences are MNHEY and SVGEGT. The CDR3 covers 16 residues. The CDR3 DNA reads TGTGCCAGCAGTTACGGAGCGGGGGGGCCGATAGAGACCCAGTACTTC. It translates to CASSYGAGGPIETQYF.

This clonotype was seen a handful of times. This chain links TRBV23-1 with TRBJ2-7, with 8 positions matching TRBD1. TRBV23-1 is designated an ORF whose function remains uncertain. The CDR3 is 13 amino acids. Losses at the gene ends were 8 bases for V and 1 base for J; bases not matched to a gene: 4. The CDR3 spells CASPRTGSYEQYV. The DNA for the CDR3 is TGCGCCAGCCCCCGGACAGGGTCCTACGAGCAGTACGTC.

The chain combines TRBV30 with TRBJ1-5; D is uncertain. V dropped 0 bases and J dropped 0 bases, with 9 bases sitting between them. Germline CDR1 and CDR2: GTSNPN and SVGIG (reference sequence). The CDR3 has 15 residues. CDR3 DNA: TGTGCCTGGAGTGTAATCCACGGTAGCAATCAGCCCCAGCATTTT. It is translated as CAWSVIHGSNQPQHF.

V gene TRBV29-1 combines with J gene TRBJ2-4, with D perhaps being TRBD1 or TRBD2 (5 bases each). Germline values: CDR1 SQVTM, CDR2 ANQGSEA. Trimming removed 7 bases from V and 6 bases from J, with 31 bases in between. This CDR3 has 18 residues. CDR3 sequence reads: CSEPRSGQEVTERNIQYF. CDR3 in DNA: TGCAGCGAACCCCGGTCGGGGCAGGAAGTTACCGAGAGAAACATTCAGTACTTC.

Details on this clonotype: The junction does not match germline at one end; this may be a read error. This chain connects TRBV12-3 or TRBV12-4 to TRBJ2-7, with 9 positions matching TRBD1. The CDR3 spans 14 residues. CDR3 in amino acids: CDSSFRDRAREQYF. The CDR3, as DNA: TGTGACAGCAGTTTCCGGGACAGGGCGCGCGAGCAGTACTTC.

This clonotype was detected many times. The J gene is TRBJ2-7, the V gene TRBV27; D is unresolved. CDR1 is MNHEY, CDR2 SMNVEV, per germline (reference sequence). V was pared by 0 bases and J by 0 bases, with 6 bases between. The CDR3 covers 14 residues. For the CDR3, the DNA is TGTGCCAGCAGTTTATCGAGGAACTCCTACGAGCAGTACTTC. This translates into CASSLSRNSYEQYF.

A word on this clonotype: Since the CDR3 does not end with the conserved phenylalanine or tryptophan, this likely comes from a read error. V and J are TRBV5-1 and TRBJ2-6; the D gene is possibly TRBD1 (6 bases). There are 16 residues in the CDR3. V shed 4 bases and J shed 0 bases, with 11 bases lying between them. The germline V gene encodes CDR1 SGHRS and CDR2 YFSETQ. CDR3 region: CASSAQGSSGANVLTL. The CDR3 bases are TGCGCCAGCAGCGCTCAGGGGAGCTCTGGGGCCAACGTCCTGACTTTA.

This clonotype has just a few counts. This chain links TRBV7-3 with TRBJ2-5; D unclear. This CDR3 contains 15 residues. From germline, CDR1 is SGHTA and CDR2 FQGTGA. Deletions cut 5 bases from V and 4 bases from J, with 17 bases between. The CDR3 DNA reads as TGTGCCAGCAGCGAGATTATGGGTTGGGGAGAGACCCAGTACTTC. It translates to CASSEIMGWGETQYF.

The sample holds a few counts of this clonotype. The CDR3: CASGLVQGVPGTQYF. The CDR3, as DNA: TGTGCTAGTGGTTTGGTACAGGGGGTCCCGGGGACCCAGTACTTC. The chain recombines TRBV12-5 with TRBJ2-5, with TRBD1 matching over 8 bases. Germline V gene data show CDR1 as LGHNT and CDR2 as FRNRAP. The CDR3 consists of 15 residues. V dropped 0 bases and J dropped 7; count of bases not matched to a gene: 7.

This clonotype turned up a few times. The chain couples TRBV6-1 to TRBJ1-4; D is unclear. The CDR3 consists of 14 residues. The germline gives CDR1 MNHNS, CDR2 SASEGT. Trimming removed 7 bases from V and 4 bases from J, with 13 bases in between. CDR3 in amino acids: CASTFGAVNEKLFF. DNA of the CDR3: TGTGCCAGCACTTTCGGAGCGGTTAATGAAAAACTGTTTTTT.

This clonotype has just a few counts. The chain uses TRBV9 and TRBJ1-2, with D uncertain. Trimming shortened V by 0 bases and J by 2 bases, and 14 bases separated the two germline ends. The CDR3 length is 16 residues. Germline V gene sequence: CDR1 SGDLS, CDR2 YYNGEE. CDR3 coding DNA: TGTGCCAGCAGCGTAGAGGGAGGCAGGTCCAACTATGGCTACACCTTC. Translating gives CASSVEGGRSNYGYTF.

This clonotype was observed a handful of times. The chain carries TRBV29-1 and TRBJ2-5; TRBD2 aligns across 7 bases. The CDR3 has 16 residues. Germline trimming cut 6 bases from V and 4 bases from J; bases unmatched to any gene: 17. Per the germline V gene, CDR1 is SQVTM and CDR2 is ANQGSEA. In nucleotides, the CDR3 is TGCAGCGTCATTGTGGGGGGGATGCGGGGACGAGAGACCCAGTACTTC. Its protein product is CSVIVGGMRGRETQYF.